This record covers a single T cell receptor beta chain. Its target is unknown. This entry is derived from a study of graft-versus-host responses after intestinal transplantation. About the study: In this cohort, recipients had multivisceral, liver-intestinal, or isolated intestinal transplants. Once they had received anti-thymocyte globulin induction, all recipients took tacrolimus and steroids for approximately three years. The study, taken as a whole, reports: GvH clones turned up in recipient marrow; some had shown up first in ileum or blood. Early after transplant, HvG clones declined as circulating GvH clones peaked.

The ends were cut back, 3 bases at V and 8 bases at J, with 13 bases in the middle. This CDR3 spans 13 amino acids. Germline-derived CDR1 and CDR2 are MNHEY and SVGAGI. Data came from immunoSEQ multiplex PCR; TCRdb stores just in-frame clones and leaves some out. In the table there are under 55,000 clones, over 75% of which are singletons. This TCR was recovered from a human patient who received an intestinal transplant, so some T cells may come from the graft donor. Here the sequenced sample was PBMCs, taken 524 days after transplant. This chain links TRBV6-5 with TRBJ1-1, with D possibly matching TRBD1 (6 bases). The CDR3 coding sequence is TGTGCCAGCAGTTATTACACCGGGACAGAAGCTTTCTTT. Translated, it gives CASSYYTGTEAFF.